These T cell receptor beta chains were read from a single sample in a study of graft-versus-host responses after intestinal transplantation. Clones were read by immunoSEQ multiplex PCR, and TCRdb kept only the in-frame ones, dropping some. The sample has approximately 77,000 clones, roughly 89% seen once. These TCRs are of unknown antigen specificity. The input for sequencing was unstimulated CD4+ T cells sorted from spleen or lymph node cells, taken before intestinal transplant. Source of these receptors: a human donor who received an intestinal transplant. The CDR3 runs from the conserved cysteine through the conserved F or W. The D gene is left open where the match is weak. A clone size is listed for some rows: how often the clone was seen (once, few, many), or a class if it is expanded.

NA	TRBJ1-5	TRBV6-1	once	TGTGCCAGCAGTGGACGCCAGGGATTTGTCAGCAATCAGCCCCAGCATTTT	CASSGRQGFVSNQPQHF
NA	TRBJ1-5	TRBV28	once	TGTGCCAGCAGTCCCCTTCTAGGCAATCAGCCCCAGCATTTT	CASSPLLGNQPQHF
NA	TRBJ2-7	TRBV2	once	TGTGCCAGCAGTCTGGGGGCCGGCATAAAGAGCTCCTACGAGCAGTACTTC	CASSLGAGIKSSYEQYF
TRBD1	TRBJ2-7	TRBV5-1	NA	TGCGCCAGCAGCTCCGGGACAGGGGTTTTCCACTTC	CASSSGTGVFHF
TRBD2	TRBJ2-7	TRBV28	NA	TGTGCCAGCTACGCCGGGGGGACCTTTCTCGAGCAGTACTTC	CASYAGGTFLEQYF
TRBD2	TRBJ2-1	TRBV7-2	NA	TGTGCCAGCAGGAGGACTTTTAGCGGGAGTGGGGGTGAGCAGTTCTTC	CASRRTFSGSGGEQFF
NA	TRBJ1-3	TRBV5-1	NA	TGCGCCAGCAGCCGATCCCCGGTAAACACCATATATTTT	CASSRSPVNTIYF
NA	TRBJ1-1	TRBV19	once	TGTGCCAGTGGCCCGGGGGATGAAGCTTTCTTT	CASGPGDEAFF
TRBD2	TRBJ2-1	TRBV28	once	TGTGCCAGCAGCCCTCCGGGACTAGCGGGAGGGAATCGGTTCTTC	CASSPPGLAGGNRFF
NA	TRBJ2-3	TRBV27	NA	TGTGCCAGCAGTTTGGCCAGCGGGAGCACAGATACGCAGTATTTT	CASSLASGSTDTQYF
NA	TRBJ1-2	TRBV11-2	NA	TGTGCCAGCAGCTTGTTACAGACAAACTATGGCTACACCTTC	CASSLLQTNYGYTF
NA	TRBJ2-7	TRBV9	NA	TGTGCCAGCAGCGTAGATTCGCGCTTCTACGAGCAGTACTTC	CASSVDSRFYEQYF
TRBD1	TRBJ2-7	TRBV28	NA	TGTGCCAGCAGTTTACCGGGACAGGGGCGCTCCTACGAGCAGTACTTC	CASSLPGQGRSYEQYF
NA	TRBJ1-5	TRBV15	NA	TGTGCCACCAGCAGAGCTCCCGGGGGGACCCAGCATTTT	CATSRAPGGTQHF
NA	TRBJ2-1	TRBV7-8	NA	TGTGCCAGCAGCTTTAGGGAGAACCAATACAATGAGCAGTTCTTC	CASSFRENQYNEQFF
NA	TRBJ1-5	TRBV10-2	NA	TGCGCCAGCAGTGAGTCTTATAGCAATCAGCCCCAGCATTTT	CASSESYSNQPQHF
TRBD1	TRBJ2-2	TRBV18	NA	TGTGCCAGCTCACCATTGGCCGGACAGGGGGCCACCGGGGAGCTGTTTTTT	CASSPLAGQGATGELFF
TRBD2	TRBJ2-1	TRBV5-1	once	TGCGCCAGCGGGACTAGCGGGTCGGGTGAGCAGTTCTTC	CASGTSGSGEQFF
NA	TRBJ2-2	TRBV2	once	TGTGCCAGCTCACGGACAGTCGGGGAGCTGTTTTTT	CASSRTVGELFF
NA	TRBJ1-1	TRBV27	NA	TGTGCCAGCAGCAAGACAAGGAACACTGAAGCTTTCTTT	CASSKTRNTEAFF
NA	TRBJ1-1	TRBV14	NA	TGTGCCAGCAGCCCCCAGGGGCCGAACACTGAAGCTTTCTTT	CASSPQGPNTEAFF
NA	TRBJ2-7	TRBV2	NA	TGTGCCAGCAGTGAGTCTCCCCTTTCCTCCTACGAGCAGTACTTC	CASSESPLSSYEQYF
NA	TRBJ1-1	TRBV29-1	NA	TGCAGCGCCCGGTACGGACACTGGAACACTGAAGCTTTCTTT	CSARYGHWNTEAFF
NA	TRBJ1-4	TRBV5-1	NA	TGCGCCAGCAGCTTGAGTGGAGGCGAAATCTTTGAGGGACTGTTTTTT	CASSLSGGEIFEGLFF
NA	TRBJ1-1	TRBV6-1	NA	TGTGCCAGCAGTGACAGGGGAGTTGACACTGAAGCTTTCTTT	CASSDRGVDTEAFF
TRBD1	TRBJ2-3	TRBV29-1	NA	TGCAGCGTTGAGGCCCAGGGGGTAGATACGCAGTATTTT	CSVEAQGVDTQYF
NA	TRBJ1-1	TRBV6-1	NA	TGTGCCAGCAGTGAGAGGCTGGGAGCTTTCTTT	CASSERLGAFF
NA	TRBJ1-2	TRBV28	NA	TGTGCCAGCAGTTTAGTGGACAGCAGCTATGGCTACACCTTC	CASSLVDSSYGYTF
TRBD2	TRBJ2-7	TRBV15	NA	TGTGCCACCAGCAGAGGAGGAACAGGCCCCCAGTCAGCGGGAAACGAGCAGTACTTC	CATSRGGTGPQSAGNEQYF
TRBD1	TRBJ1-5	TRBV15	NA	TGTGCCACCAGCAGAGGACAGGGGTCGGGGCAGCCCCAGCATTTT	CATSRGQGSGQPQHF
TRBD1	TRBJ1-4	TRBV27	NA	TGTGCCAGCAGTTTCCGGACAGGGCTTAATGAAAAACTGTTTTTT	CASSFRTGLNEKLFF
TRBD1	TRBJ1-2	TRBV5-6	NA	TGTGCCAGCAGCCCCTACAAGGGGGCCGGCTATGGCTACACCTTC	CASSPYKGAGYGYTF
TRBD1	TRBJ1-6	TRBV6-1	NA	TGTGCCAGCAGGGCCGGGACAGGGGTCTCACCCCTCCACTTT	CASRAGTGVSPLHF
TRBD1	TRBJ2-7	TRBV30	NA	TGTGCCTGGGGGGGACAGCTCATCTACGAGCAGTACTTC	CAWGGQLIYEQYF
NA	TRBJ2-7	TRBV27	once	TGTGCCAGCGGCGTCCCGACAGGAACCTCCTACGAGCAGTACTTC	CASGVPTGTSYEQYF
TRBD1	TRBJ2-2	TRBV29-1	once	TGCAGCGTTGGACAGGGGACGGACACCGGGGAGCTGTTTTTT	CSVGQGTDTGELFF
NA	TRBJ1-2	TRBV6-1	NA	TGTGCCAGCAGAGATAGCGGTCGTAATGGCTACACCTTC	CASRDSGRNGYTF
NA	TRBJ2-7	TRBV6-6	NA	TGTGCCAGCAGTTACCAAGGGACTTCCTACGAGCAGTACTTC	CASSYQGTSYEQYF
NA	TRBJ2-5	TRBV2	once	TGTGCCAGTGGGTCGGGGGACCAAGAGACCCAGTACTTC	CASGSGDQETQYF
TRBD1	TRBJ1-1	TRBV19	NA	TGTGCCAGTAGTGGGGACAGGGCTTCAATTGGAACTGAAGCTTTCTTT	CASSGDRASIGTEAFF
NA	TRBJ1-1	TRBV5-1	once	TGCGCCAGCAGCTTGGAGGGAGGGGAAGCTTTCTTT	CASSLEGGEAFF
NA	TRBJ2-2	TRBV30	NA	TGTGCCTGGAACAGGGATGGGGAGCTGTTTTTT	CAWNRDGELFF
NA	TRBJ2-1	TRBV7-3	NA	TGTGCCAGCAGCCTATCCCTAGGCAATGAGCAGTTCTTC	CASSLSLGNEQFF
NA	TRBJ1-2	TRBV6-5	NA	TGTGCCAGCAGTTACGGATGGACAGCTGAGGGCTACACCTTC	CASSYGWTAEGYTF
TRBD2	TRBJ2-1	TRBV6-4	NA	TGTGCCAGCAGCCGGGAGGGCTTAAATGAGCAGTTCTTC	CASSREGLNEQFF
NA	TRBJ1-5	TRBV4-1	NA	TGCGCCAGCAGCCAAGAGTGGGGGGGCGGGCAGCCCCAGCATTTT	CASSQEWGGGQPQHF
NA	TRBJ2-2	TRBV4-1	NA	TGCGCCAGCAGCCATGGTCCCACGCCTCAGATGAACACCGGGGAGCTGTTTTTT	CASSHGPTPQMNTGELFF
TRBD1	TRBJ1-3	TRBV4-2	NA	TGTGCCAGCAGCCCAAAGACGCGGGACAGGGTTGACAACACCATATATTTT	CASSPKTRDRVDNTIYF
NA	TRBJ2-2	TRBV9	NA	TGTGCCAGCAGCATAGGGCGGGGCCGGAACACCGGGGAGCTGTTTTTT	CASSIGRGRNTGELFF
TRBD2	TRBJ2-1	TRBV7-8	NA	TGTGCCAGCAGCTTAGTAGGGACTAGTTTCAATGAGCAGTTCTTC	CASSLVGTSFNEQFF
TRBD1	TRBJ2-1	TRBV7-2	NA	TGTGCCAGCAGCTTAAGACAGGGGGGGAATGAGCAGTTCTTC	CASSLRQGGNEQFF
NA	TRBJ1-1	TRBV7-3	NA	TGTGCCAGCTCACAAGGGGACATTCGGTTCGGAGCTTTCTTT	CASSQGDIRFGAFF
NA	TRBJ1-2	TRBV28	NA	TGTGCCAGCTCCGAGGGTGCGTCTAACTATGGCTACACCTTC	CASSEGASNYGYTF
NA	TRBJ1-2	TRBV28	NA	TGTGCCAGCAGTTTTCCCGGGGGTGGCTACACCTTC	CASSFPGGGYTF
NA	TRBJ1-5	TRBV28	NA	TGTGCCAGCAGTCCTGCGGGACGGTATAGCAATCAGCCCCAGCATTTT	CASSPAGRYSNQPQHF
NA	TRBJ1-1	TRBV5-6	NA	TGTGCCAGCAGCTTGGACGTCAGGGGCACTGAAGCTTTCTTT	CASSLDVRGTEAFF
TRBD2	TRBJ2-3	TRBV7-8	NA	TGTGCCAGCAGCTTACAAGCGGGGGGGCGTACGCAGTATTTT	CASSLQAGGRTQYF
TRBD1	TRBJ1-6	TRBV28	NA	TGTGCCAGCAGTACGGGGACAGGGGTTTTTGGGAATTCACCCCTCCACTTT	CASSTGTGVFGNSPLHF
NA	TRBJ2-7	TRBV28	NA	TGTGCCAGCAGCCCCGGTCCGCTGGACAGTACCTACGAGCAGTACTTC	CASSPGPLDSTYEQYF